This T cell receptor beta chain was obtained from a study of blood T cells in healthy people across ages (dated by TCRdb to about 2015). Concerning the study at large: In model experiments, template switching captured roughly one uniquely barcoded TCR beta cDNA molecule for every two T cells. The study measured age-related changes in TCR beta repertoire diversity using deep sequencing normalized with unique cDNA molecular identifiers. Donors were grouped into four age groups: young (average approximately 15 years), middle-aged (39), aged (around 60) and long-lived (about 90). Donors of different ages were randomly distributed across sequencing lanes to avoid experimental bias. For two donors (one aged 18 to 30 and one aged 80 or older), the study analyzed two additional independent replicas of 1 million unique cDNA reads from the same blood draw. General study outcomes and caveats: As age increased, observed TCR beta diversity per million T cells dropped in a roughly linear way, and a significant reduction was already evident by age 40. Compared with the aged group, the long-lived group had more naive CD4+ T cells, fewer expanded clones and increased TCR diversity, suggesting age selection. Total diversity estimates from one million sequenced T cells were considered lower bounds and underestimates. Since profiling was done on bulk unsorted PBMCs, naive and antigen-experienced compartments could not be conclusively compared. Because donor CMV infection status was unknown, age-related changes in expanded clonotypes were potentially confounded. Observed TCR beta diversity correlated strongly with the percentage of naive T cells measured by flow cytometry.

Preparation of the library involved 5' RACE. The run used an Illumina HiSeq 2500. A second roughly 7 to 11 cycle PCR used a sample-barcoded 5' primer and a J-beta primer mix. A template-switch 5' adaptor carrying 12 random nucleotides introduced a unique molecular identifier onto each TCR beta cDNA molecule. Each sample yielded at least 2.5 million CDR3-containing paired-end reads. First-strand cDNA was synthesized from all RNA with the Mint cDNA synthesis kit, primed by a TRBC-specific oligonucleotide. All cDNA was treated with uracil-DNA glycosylase and then went through a first 18-cycle PCR with the universal primers M1SS and BC2_uni_R. Per the source publication's procedure: For normalization, 1 million high-quality reads, each with a distinct molecular identifier, were randomly selected from each sample. Reads with shared molecular identifiers were discarded instead of being binned into consensus sequences. MiTCR, with a Q25 quality threshold and the strictest error-elimination algorithm, was used for CDR3 identification, clonotype clustering and error correction. A nonparametric unseen species model with Euler transformation was used to estimate a lower bound on total TCR beta diversity. TCRdb cleaned the public reads at Q25 with fastp, built clones with MiXCR and kept in-frame beta chains. Each CDR3 protein gets just one entry, which takes the most common genes and DNA from the rows behind it. The V and J calls shown here were made by TCRdb, not taken from the authors' results. The sample includes roughly 500,000 distinct CDR3 sequences, with 27% observed a single time. The top ten clonotypes cover about 18% of the sample.

Donors were under 40 systemically healthy Caucasian individuals from Russia aged 6 to 90 years. Ten milliliters of peripheral blood were drawn from each donor into EDTA-treated Vacutainer tubes. Ficoll-Paque density-gradient centrifugation was used to isolate PBMCs, with at least 7 million obtained per sample. Trizol reagent was used to extract total RNA from PBMCs, with at least 6 micrograms per sample. For every donor, an aliquot of PBMCs went through flow cytometry to measure the percentages of naive CD45RAhigh/CD27high T cells. This clonotype was observed at least ten times. No antigen is known for it. No base-level quality is on record; no much larger clone is a single base apart. The receptor's source is a woman in her 70s in good health. The sample was blood.

In nucleotides, the sequence is TGTGCCAGCAGCTTACCGGACCGCAAAGAGACCCAGTACTTC. This yields the protein CASSLPDRKETQYF. The chain is encoded by TRBV7-6 joined to TRBJ2-5; the D gene cannot be resolved reliably. At the junction V is shortened by 2 bases and J by 3 bases, with 10 bases in between. The germline V gene sets CDR1 to SGHVS and CDR2 to FNYEAQ. The CDR3 contains 14 residues, cysteine and phenylalanine counted. The retained sequence is limited to the CDR3, 42 bases, with the frame set at the first base.